Here is one TCR beta chain with its context. What it binds is unknown. This sample is part of a study of shared clonotypes between healthy human individuals. General study findings and limits: Incomplete sequencing of sorted subsets was indicated by rarefaction despite large depth.

In the naive CD8 group, cells lacked CD45RO and were positively selected for CCR7, so terminally differentiated effector memory CD45RA+ cells were left out. Genomic DNA from each subset was divided evenly over several immunoSEQ plates. This table comes from immunoSEQ multiplex PCR, and its TCRdb copy is limited to in-frame clones, with some not included. The sample shows 1.5 million to 2.5 million clones, about 95% of them seen only once. The CDR3 contains 15 residues. From germline, CDR1 is MGHRA and CDR2 YSYEKL. V shed 0 bases and J 6 bases; nucleotides not matched to a gene: 7. The rearrangement joins TRBV4-1 to TRBJ2-7; 8 nucleotides align to TRBD1. The source is a man aged 18 to 29 in good health. The sequenced material came from naive CD8+ T cells sorted from blood. This CDR3 reads CASSQEGAGGFEQYF. CDR3 coding DNA: TGCGCCAGCAGCCAAGAGGGGGCAGGGGGCTTCGAGCAGTACTTC.